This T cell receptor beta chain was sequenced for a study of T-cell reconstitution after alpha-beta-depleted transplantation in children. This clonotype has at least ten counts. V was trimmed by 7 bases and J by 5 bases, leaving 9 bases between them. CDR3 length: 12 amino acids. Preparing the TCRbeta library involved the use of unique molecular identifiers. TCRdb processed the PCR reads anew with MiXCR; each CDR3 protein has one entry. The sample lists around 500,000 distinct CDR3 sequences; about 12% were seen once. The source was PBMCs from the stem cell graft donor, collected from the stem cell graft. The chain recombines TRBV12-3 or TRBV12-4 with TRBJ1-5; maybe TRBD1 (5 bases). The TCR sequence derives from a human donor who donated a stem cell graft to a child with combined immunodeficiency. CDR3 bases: TGTGCCAGCACTAGGGGCGATCAGCCCCAGCATTTT. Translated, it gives CASTRGDQPQHF.